These 6 T cell receptor beta chains were sequenced from one sample in a study of Ad26.COV2.S vaccination and SARS-CoV-2 variants. The treatment denotes: around 19 received Ad26.COV2.S at low or high dose, single or two shots; roughly five received placebo; per-sample allocation not given. The investigators took samples on day 63 after the first vaccine or placebo injection. Clones were read by immunoSEQ multiplex PCR, and TCRdb kept only the in-frame ones, dropping some. The sample has a few hundred thousand clones; around nine tenths are singletons. The sequencing used peripheral blood, collected in a trial of Ad26.COV2.S vaccine versus placebo. Receptors originate from a person aged 18-60 years who received the Ad26.COV2.S COVID-19 vaccine or a placebo.

The genes are TRBV11-3 and TRBJ2-2, with a weak D call TRBD2 (5 bases). The CDR3 is 17 amino acids. V was shortened by 1 base and J by 0 bases, with 12 bases between the two germline ends. In germline, CDR1 is SGHNT, CDR2 YENEEA. CDR3 amino acids: CASSLGRRGPNTGELFF. CDR3 coding DNA: TGTGCCAGCAGCTTAGGTCGTCGGGGTCCGAACACCGGGGAGCTGTTTTTT.

CDR3 protein: CASSYPGDQPQHF. In DNA form, the CDR3 reads TGTGCCAGCAGTTATCCAGGCGATCAGCCCCAGCATTTT. The rearrangement uses TRBV6-6 and TRBJ1-5; the D is unclear. Deletions cut 3 bases from V and 5 bases from J, with 8 bases between. From germline, CDR1 is MNHNY and CDR2 SVGAGI (reference sequence). This CDR3 comprises 13 residues.

The chain carries TRBV7-9 and TRBJ1-1; D not resolved. Germline assignment: CDR1 SEHNR and CDR2 FQNEAQ (reference sequence). The CDR3 has 14 residues. The V end was cut by 5 bases, the J end by 3 bases, with 13 bases between. As DNA, the CDR3 is TGTGCCAGCAGCCCCCGGACCGGGCACACTGAAGCTTTCTTT. Its protein product is CASSPRTGHTEAFF.

Many counts were recorded for this clone. The rearrangement links TRBV30 to TRBJ2-7; tentatively, D is TRBD1 (5 bases). Between the trimmed V and J ends, which lost 5 bases and 0 bases, there was a span of 8 bases. This CDR3 has 12 residues. The germline V gene has CDR1 GTSNPN and CDR2 SVGIG (reference sequence). As DNA, the CDR3 is TGTGCCTGGGGACAAGTCTCCTACGAGCAGTACTTC. This encodes CAWGQVSYEQYF.

The gene calls are TRBV6-5 and TRBJ1-5; unclear D gene. CDR1 is MNHEY, CDR2 SVGAGI, per germline. This CDR3 has 14 amino acids. Trimming removed 6 bases from V and 3 bases from J, with 12 bases in between. Here the CDR3 reads CASSTDGDNQPQHF. The CDR3 DNA reads as TGTGCCAGCAGCACGGACGGAGACAATCAGCCCCAGCATTTT.

The chain uses TRBV19 and TRBJ1-5; weak D call: TRBD1 (5 bases). V gave up 5 bases and J gave up 2 bases, with 10 bases separating them. In germline, CDR1 is LNHDA, CDR2 SQIVND (reference sequence). The CDR3 spans 14 residues. CDR3 sequence: CASSGGDGNQPQHF. CDR3 sequence (DNA): TGTGCCAGTAGTGGGGGTGACGGCAATCAGCCCCAGCATTTT.